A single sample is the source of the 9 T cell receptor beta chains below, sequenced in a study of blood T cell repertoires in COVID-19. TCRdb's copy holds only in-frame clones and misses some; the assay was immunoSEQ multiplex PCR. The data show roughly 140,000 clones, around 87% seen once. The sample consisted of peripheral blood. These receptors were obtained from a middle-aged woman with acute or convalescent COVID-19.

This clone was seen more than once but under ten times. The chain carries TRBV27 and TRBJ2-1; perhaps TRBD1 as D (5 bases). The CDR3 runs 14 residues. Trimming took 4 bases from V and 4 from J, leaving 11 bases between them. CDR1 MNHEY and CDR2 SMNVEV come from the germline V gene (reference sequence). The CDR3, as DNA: TGTGCCAGCAGTTCGTATAGGGGTTACAATGAGCAGTTCTTC. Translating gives CASSSYRGYNEQFF.

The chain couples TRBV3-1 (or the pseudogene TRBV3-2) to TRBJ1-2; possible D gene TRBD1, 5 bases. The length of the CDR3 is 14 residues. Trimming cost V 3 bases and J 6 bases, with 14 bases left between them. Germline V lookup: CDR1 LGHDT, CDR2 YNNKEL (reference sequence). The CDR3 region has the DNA TGTGCCAGCAGCCAGTTGACAGCACTTCATGGCTACACCTTC. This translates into CASSQLTALHGYTF.

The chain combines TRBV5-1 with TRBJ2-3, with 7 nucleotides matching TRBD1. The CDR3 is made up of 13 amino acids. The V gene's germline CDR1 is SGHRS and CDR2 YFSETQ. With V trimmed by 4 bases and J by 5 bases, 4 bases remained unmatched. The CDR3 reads CASSRDRVDTQYF. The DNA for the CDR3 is TGCGCCAGCAGCAGAGACAGGGTAGATACGCAGTATTTT. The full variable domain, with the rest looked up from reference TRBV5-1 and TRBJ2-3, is KAGVTQTPRYLIKTRGQQVTLSCSPISGHRSVSWYQQTPGQGLQFLFEYFSETQRNKGNFPGRFSGRQFSNSRSEMNVSTLELGDSALYLCASSRDRVDTQYFGPGTRLTVL.

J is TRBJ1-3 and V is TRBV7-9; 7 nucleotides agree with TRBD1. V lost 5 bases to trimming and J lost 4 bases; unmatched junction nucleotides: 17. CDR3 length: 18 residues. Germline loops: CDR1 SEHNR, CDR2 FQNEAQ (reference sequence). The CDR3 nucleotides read TGTGCCAGCAGCCACAGGGTGGGACAGCGCCCTATCGGAAACACCATATATTTT. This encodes CASSHRVGQRPIGNTIYF.

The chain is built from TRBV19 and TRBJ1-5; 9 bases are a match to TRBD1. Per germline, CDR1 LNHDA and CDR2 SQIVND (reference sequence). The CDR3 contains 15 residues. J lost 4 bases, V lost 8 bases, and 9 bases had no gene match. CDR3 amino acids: CASFTGGEGNQPQHF. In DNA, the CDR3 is TGTGCCAGTTTTACAGGGGGCGAAGGAAATCAGCCCCAGCATTTT.

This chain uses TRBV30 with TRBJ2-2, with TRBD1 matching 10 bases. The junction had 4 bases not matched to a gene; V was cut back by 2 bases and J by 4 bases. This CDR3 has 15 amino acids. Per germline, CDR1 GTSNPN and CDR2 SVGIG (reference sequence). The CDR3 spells CAWSRGQGSTGELFF. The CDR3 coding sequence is TGTGCCTGGAGTAGGGGACAGGGGAGCACCGGGGAGCTGTTTTTT.

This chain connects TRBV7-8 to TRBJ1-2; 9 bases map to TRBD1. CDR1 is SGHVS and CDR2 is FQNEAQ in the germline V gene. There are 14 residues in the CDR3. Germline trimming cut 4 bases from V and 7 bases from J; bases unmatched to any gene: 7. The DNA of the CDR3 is TGTGCCAGCAGCTCCGGGACAGGGAGTAGTGGCTACACCTTC. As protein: CASSSGTGSSGYTF.

The CDR3, as DNA: TGTGCCAGCAGCCCTCCTCACAGCAACGGGGAGCTGTTTTTT. Amino acid sequence: CASSPPHSNGELFF. The chain joins TRBV11-3 to TRBJ2-2; no clear D. The CDR3 totals 14 residues. Between the trimmed V and J ends, which lost 5 bases and 7 bases, there was a span of 14 bases. Germline V gene data show CDR1 as SGHNT and CDR2 as YENEEA.

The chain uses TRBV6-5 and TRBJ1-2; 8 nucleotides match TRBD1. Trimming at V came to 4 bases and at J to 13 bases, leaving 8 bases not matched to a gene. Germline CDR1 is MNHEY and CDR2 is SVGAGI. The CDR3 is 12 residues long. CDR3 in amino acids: CASSFLDRACTF. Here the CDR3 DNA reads TGTGCCAGCAGTTTTTTGGACAGGGCCTGCACCTTC.